What follows are 16 T cell receptor beta chains derived from one specimen sequenced in a study of control samples from healthy donors and cancer patients. The assay was immunoSEQ multiplex PCR, and TCRdb's table has in-frame clones only and misses some. The top ten hold about 2.5% of the sample, which has some 130,000 clones, 90% seen once. Material: blood. These receptors came from a middle-aged man in good health.

The J gene is TRBJ2-6, the V gene TRBV27; D gene unclear. Germline V CDR1 and CDR2: MNHEY, SMNVEV (reference sequence). V shed 1 base and J shed 0 bases, with 13 bases lying between them. This CDR3 is built from 18 residues. For the CDR3, the DNA is TGTGCCAGCAGTTTATTCATCAAGGGAAGCTCTGGGGCCAACGTCCTGACTTTC. It specifies CASSLFIKGSSGANVLTF. The full variable domain, completed using reference TRBV27 and TRBJ2-6, is EAQVTQNPRYLITVTGKKLTVTCSQNMNHEYMSWYRQDPGLGLRQIYYSMNVEVTDKGDVPEGYKVSRKEKRNFPLILESPSPNQTSLYFCASSLFIKGSSGANVLTFGAGSRLTVL.

The chain joins TRBV27 to TRBJ2-3; D is unclear. The germline V gene encodes CDR1 MNHEY and CDR2 SMNVEV (reference sequence). CDR3 length: 13 amino acids. V lost 6 bases, J lost 4 bases, and 11 bases lay in between. The CDR3 DNA reads as TGTGCCAGCAGACCAGTTTTTCCAGATACGCAGTATTTT. Its protein product is CASRPVFPDTQYF.

V usage is TRBV19 and J usage is TRBJ2-5; 7 bases fit TRBD2. V shed 7 bases, J shed 4 bases, and the junction held 18 bases outside the gene matches. CDR1 LNHDA and CDR2 SQIVND come from the germline V gene (reference sequence). CDR3 length equals 17 residues. The CDR3 loop reads CASTRKARSGVLETQYF. The CDR3 DNA reads TGTGCCAGTACCCGGAAAGCCCGGAGCGGGGTGTTAGAGACCCAGTACTTC.

This chain uses TRBV19 with TRBJ1-5, with D perhaps matching TRBD1 (5 bases). Germline V gene data show CDR1 as LNHDA and CDR2 as SQIVND (reference sequence). This CDR3 spans 11 amino acids. The V gene lost 6 bases and the J gene lost 9 bases, with 9 bases spanning the gap. The CDR3 DNA follows: TGTGCCAGTAGGGGACTGGGGCCCCAGCATTTT. The encoded protein is CASRGLGPQHF.

This chain joins TRBV18 and TRBJ1-3; 7 nucleotides line up with TRBD1. There are 17 residues in the CDR3. The ends lost 5 bases at V and 9 bases at J; junction bases unmatched: 19. CDR1 and CDR2 from the germline V gene are KGHSH and LQKENI. The CDR3 reads CASSGGRTGPSGGTIYF. DNA of the CDR3: TGTGCCAGCTCAGGAGGACGGACAGGCCCGTCCGGGGGCACCATATATTTT.

This clone occurred a few times. This chain joins TRBV7-2 and TRBJ2-1, with 8 positions matching TRBD2. The CDR3 length is 16 residues. Germline V lookup: CDR1 SGHTA, CDR2 FQGNSA. The ends lost 5 bases at V and 0 bases at J; junction bases unmatched: 6. This CDR3 reads CASSPQRGSSYNEQFF. The CDR3 bases are TGTGCCAGCAGCCCGCAGCGGGGGAGCTCCTACAATGAGCAGTTCTTC.

The chain combines TRBV10-3 with TRBJ2-2; no clear D gene. CDR3 length: 13 amino acids. CDR1 ENHRY and CDR2 SYGVKD come from the germline V gene. The ends were cut back, 4 bases at V and 3 bases at J, with 6 bases in the middle. CDR3 sequence reads: CAISVDDTGELFF. Written as DNA, the CDR3 is TGTGCCATCAGTGTGGATGACACCGGGGAGCTGTTTTTT.

V and J are TRBV15 and TRBJ1-1; possible D gene TRBD1, 5 bases. CDR1 and CDR2 (germline): LNHNV, YYDKDF (reference sequence). CDR3 length: 14 residues. V lost 0 bases and J lost 2, with 7 bases in between. The CDR3 sequence is CATSRETANTEAFF. DNA for the CDR3: TGTGCCACCAGCAGAGAGACAGCTAACACTGAAGCTTTCTTT.

The gene calls are TRBV7-9 and TRBJ1-2; no clear D gene. V was clipped by 5 bases and J by 4 bases, with 11 bases between them. This CDR3 spans 13 amino acids. Germline V gene lookup returns CDR1 SEHNR and CDR2 FQNEAQ (reference sequence). The CDR3: CASSPAGPYGYTF. CDR3 coding DNA: TGTGCCAGCAGCCCTGCAGGCCCCTATGGCTACACCTTC.

The chain is built from TRBV19 and TRBJ2-2; TRBD1 might be the D (6 bases). The germline V and J ends were trimmed by 4 bases and 6 bases, with 15 bases remaining between them. Germline CDR1 and CDR2: LNHDA and SQIVND (reference sequence). CDR3 length equals 15 residues. CDR3 DNA: TGTGCCAGTAGTAAATACAGGGAGCAAGCCGGGGAGCTGTTTTTT. It codes for CASSKYREQAGELFF.

V gene TRBV11-2 combines with J gene TRBJ2-1; TRBD2 is a possible D gene (6 bases). This CDR3 region has 15 residues. V was clipped by 6 bases and J by 3 bases, with 15 bases between them. Germline-derived CDR1 and CDR2 are SGHAT and FQNNGV. As DNA, the CDR3 is TGTGCCAGCAGTCAAAGTGTCGGGGGCTACAATGAGCAGTTCTTC. Its translation is CASSQSVGGYNEQFF.

V and J are TRBV5-6 and TRBJ1-6; 7 nucleotides agree with TRBD1. This CDR3 has 14 residues. CDR1 is SGHDT and CDR2 is YYEEEE in the germline V gene. V shed 3 bases and J 6 bases; nucleotides not matched to a gene: 3. The CDR3 is CASSWGQINSPLHF. CDR3 nucleotide sequence: TGTGCCAGCAGCTGGGGACAGATTAATTCACCCCTCCACTTT.

The genes are TRBV5-1 and TRBJ1-2; D is unresolved. There are 14 residues in the CDR3. V lost 3 bases to trimming and J lost 7 bases, with 16 bases between them. Germline CDR1 reads SGHRS; CDR2 reads YFSETQ. In DNA form, the CDR3 reads TGCGCCAGCAGCTCCAACCCTCTGGGCGGTGGCTACACCTTC. This codes for CASSSNPLGGGYTF.

This rearrangement joins TRBV28 to TRBJ1-6, with D perhaps TRBD1 (5 bases). Trimming took off 3 bases at V and 3 bases at J, with 12 bases between the two ends. There are 16 residues in the CDR3. The germline V gene encodes CDR1 MDHEN and CDR2 SYDVKM. The CDR3 spells CASSLSGTLYNSPLHF. CDR3 bases: TGTGCCAGCAGTTTGTCAGGGACCCTCTATAATTCACCCCTCCACTTT.

As regards this clone: Other DNA sequences in this sample translate to the same CDR3. The genes are TRBV9 and TRBJ2-7, with D perhaps TRBD1 or TRBD2 (5 bases each). Trimming took 4 bases from V and 0 from J, leaving 14 bases between them. Per the germline V gene, CDR1 is SGDLS and CDR2 is YYNGEE. CDR3 length: 15 amino acids. In DNA, the CDR3 is TGTGCCAGCAGCCCAGGTGGGGGAAGCTCCTACGAGCAGTACTTC. Translation: CASSPGGGSSYEQYF.

V usage is TRBV14 and J usage is TRBJ2-1; no clear D. Germline assignment: CDR1 SGHDN and CDR2 FVKESK. Trimming cost V 4 bases and J 4 bases, with 11 bases left between them. The CDR3 extends over 14 amino acids. The CDR3 here is CASSLASWYNEQFF. The CDR3, as DNA: TGTGCCAGCAGCCTTGCTAGTTGGTACAATGAGCAGTTCTTC. The full variable domain, its missing parts supplied by reference TRBV14 and TRBJ2-1, is EAGVTQFPSHSVIEKGQTVTLRCDPISGHDNLYWYRRVMGKEIKFLLHFVKESKQDESGMPNNRFLAERTGGTYSTLKVQPAELEDSGVYFCASSLASWYNEQFFGPGTRLTVL.